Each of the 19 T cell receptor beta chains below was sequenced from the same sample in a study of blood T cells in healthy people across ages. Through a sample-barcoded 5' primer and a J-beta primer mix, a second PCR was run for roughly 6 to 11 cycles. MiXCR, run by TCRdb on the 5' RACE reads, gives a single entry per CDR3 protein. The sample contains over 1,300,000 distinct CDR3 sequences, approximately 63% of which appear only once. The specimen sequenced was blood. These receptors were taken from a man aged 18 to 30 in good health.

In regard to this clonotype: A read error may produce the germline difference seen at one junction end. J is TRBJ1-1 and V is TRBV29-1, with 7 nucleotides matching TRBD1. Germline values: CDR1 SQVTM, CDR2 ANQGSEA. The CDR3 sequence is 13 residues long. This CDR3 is CSVASGGVTEAFF. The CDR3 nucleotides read TGCAGTGTTGCCTCAGGGGGGGTCACTGAAGCTTTCTTT.

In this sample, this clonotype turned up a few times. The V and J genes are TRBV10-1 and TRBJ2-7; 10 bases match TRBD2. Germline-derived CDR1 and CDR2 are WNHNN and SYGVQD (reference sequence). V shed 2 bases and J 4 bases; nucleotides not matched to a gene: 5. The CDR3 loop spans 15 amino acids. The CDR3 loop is CASSERLAGVYEQYF. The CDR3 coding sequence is TGCGCCAGCAGTGAGAGGCTAGCGGGGGTGTACGAGCAGTACTTC.

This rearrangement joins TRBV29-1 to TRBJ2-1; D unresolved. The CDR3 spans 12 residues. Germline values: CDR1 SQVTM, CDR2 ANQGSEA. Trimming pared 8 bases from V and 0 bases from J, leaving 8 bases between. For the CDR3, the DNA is TGCAGCATCCGACACTCCTACAATGAGCAGTTCTTC. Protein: CSIRHSYNEQFF.

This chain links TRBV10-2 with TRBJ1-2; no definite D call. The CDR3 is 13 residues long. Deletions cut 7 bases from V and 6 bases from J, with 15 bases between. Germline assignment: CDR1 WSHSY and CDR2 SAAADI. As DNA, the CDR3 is TGCGCCAGCACCTACGGGGTTAAGGATGGCTACACCTTC. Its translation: CASTYGVKDGYTF.

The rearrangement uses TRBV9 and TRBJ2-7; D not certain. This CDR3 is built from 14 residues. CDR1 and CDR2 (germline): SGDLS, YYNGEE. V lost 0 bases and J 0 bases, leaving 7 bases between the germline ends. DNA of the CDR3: TGTGCCAGCAGCGTAGGTCCAGCCTCCTACGAGCAGTACTTC. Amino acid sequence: CASSVGPASYEQYF.

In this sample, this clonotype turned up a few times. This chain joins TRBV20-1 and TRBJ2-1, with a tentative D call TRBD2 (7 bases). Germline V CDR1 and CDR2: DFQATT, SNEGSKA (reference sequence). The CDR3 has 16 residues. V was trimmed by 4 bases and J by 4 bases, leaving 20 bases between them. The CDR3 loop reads CSAIQRRGLGYNEQFF. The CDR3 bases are TGCAGTGCTATTCAACGGCGGGGGCTCGGTTACAATGAGCAGTTCTTC.

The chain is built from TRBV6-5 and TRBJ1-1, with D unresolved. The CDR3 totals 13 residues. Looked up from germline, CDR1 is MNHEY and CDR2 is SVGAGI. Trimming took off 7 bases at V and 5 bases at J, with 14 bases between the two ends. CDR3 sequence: CASINWEGTEAFF. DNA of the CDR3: TGTGCCAGCATCAACTGGGAGGGAACTGAAGCTTTCTTT.

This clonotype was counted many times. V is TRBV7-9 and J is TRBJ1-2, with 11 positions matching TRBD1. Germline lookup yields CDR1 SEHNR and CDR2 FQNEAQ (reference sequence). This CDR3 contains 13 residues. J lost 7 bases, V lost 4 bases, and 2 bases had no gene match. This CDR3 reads CASSSGQGVGYTF. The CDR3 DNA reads TGTGCCAGCAGCTCGGGACAGGGGGTTGGCTACACCTTC.

CDR3 loop: CASSLGPPSLFEQFF. CDR3 nucleotide sequence: TGTGCCAGCAGCTTGGGGCCCCCGTCTCTTTTTGAGCAGTTCTTC. J is TRBJ2-1 and V is TRBV5-8; D not certain. The CDR3 contains 15 residues. V was cut by 0 bases and J by 9 bases, with 16 bases left in between. The germline gives CDR1 SGHTS, CDR2 YDEGEE.

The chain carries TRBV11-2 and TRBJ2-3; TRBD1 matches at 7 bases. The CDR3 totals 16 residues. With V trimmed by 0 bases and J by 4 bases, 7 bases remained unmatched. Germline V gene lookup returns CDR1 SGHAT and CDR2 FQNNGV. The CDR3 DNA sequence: TGTGCCAGCAGCTTAGAGCGACAGGGTGTTTCAGATACGCAGTATTTT. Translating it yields CASSLERQGVSDTQYF. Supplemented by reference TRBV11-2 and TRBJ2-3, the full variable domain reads EAGVAQSPRYKIIEKRQSVAFWCNPISGHATLYWYQQILGQGPKLLIQFQNNGVVDDSQLPKDRFSAERLKGVDSTLKIQPAKLEDSAVYLCASSLERQGVSDTQYFGPGTRLTVL.

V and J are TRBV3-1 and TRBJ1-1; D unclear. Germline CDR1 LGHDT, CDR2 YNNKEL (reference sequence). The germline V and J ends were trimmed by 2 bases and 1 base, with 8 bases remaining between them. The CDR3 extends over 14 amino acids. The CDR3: CASSQFGSNTEAFF. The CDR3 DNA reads TGTGCCAGCAGCCAATTCGGGTCGAACACTGAAGCTTTCTTT.

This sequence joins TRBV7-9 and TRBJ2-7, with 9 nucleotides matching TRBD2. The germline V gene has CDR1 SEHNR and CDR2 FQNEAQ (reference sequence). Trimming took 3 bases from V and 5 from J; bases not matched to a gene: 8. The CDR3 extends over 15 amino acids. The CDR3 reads CASSLTAGGFHEQYF. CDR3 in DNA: TGTGCCAGCAGCTTGACGGCGGGGGGGTTCCACGAGCAGTACTTC.

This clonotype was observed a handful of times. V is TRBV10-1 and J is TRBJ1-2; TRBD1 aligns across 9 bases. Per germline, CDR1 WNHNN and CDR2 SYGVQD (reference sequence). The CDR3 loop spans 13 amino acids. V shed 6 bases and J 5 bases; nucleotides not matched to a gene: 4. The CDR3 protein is CASSDRGKYGYTF. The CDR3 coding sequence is TGCGCCAGCAGCGACAGGGGGAAATATGGCTACACCTTC.

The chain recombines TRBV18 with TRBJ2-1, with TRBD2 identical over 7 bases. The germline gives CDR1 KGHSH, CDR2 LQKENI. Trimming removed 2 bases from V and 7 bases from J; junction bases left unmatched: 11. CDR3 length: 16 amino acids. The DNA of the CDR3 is TGTGCCAGCTCACCAACCAGGCCAGAGGGAGGGAATGAGCAGTTCTTC. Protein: CASSPTRPEGGNEQFF.

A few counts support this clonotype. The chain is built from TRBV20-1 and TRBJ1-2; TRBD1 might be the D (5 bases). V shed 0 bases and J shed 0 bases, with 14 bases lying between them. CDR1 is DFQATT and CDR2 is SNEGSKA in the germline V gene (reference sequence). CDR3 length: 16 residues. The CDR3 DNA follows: TGCAGTGCTAGAGATTTTGTGGGGGTTACTAACTATGGCTACACCTTC. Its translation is CSARDFVGVTNYGYTF.

The CDR3 nucleotides are TGTGCCAGCAGTTACCGGCAGGGGAGGGTTGAGCAGTTCTTC. This encodes CASSYRQGRVEQFF. This chain connects TRBV6-2 or TRBV6-3 to TRBJ2-1; a weak D match, TRBD2 (7 bases). The CDR3 consists of 14 residues. From germline, CDR1 is MNHEY and CDR2 SVGEGT. V was trimmed by 2 bases and J by 9 bases, leaving 14 bases between them.

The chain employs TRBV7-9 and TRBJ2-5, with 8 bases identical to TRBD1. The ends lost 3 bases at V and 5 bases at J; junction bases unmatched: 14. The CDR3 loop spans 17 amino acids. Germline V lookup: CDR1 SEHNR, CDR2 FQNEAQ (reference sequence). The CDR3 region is CASSLLKTGALDETQYF. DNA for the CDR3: TGTGCCAGCAGCTTGCTCAAGACAGGGGCTTTAGATGAGACCCAGTACTTC.

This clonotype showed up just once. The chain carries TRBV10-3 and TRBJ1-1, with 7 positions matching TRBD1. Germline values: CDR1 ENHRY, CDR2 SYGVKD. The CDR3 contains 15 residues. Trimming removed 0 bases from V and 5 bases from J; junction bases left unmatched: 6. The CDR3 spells CAISESQGIGTEAFF. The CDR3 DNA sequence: TGTGCCATCAGTGAGTCACAGGGGATAGGAACTGAAGCTTTCTTT.

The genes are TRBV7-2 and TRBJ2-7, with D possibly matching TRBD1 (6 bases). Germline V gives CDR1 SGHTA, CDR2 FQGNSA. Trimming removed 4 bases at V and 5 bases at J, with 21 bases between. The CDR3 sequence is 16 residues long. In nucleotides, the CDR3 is TGTGCCAGCAGCTCCCAGGGGATCGGGGCCTCGGACGAGCAGTACTTC. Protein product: CASSSQGIGASDEQYF.